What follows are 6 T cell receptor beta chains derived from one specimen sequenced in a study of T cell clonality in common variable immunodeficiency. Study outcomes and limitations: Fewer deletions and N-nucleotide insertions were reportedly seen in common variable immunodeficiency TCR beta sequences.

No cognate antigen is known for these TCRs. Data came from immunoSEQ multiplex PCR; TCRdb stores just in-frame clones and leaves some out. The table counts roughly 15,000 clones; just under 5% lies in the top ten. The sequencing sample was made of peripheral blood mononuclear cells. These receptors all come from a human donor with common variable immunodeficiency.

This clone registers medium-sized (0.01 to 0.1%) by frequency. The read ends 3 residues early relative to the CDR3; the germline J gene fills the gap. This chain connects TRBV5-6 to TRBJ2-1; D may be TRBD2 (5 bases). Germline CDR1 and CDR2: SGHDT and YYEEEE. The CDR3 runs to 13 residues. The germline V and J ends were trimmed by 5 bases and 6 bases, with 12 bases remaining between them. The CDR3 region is CASRQDLTNEQFF. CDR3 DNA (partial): TGTGCCAGCAGGCAGGACTTGACCAATGAG.

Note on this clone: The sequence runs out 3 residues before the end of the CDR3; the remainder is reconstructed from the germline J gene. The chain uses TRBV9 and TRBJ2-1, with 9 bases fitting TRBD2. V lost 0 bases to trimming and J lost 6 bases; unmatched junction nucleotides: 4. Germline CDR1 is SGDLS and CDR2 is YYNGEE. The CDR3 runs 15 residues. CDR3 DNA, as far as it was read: TGTGCCAGCAGCGTAGGACTAGCGGAGCTCAATGAG. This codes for CASSVGLAELNE. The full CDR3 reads CASSVGLAELNEQFF.

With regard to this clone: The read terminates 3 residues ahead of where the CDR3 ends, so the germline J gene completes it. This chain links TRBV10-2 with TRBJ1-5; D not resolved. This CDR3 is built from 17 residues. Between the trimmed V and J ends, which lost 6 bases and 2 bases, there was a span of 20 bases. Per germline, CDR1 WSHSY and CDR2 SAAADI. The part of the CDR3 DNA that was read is TGCGCCAGCAGCCGCTCTGGAGGCGGCGAACGCAATCAGCCC. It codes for CASSRSGGGERNQP. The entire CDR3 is CASSRSGGGERNQPQHF.

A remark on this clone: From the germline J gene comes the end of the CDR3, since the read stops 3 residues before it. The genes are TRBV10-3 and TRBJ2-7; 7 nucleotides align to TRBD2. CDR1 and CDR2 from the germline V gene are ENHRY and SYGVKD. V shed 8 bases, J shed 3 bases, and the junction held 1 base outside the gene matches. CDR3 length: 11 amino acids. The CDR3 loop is CAIGGGYEQYF. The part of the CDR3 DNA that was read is TGTGCCATCGGCGGGGGCTACGAG.

The sequenced CDR3 bases are TGTGCCAGCAGCCGGGGAGGTAACACTGAA. Translating gives CASSRGGNTE. Given in full, the CDR3 is CASSRGGNTEAFF. The V call is TRBV7-3, the J call TRBJ1-1; D unclear. With the read ending 3 residues before the CDR3 end, the germline J gene is used to fill in that end. The CDR3 has 13 amino acids. The germline gives CDR1 SGHTA, CDR2 FQGTGA. V lost 5 bases and J 2 bases, leaving 9 bases between the germline ends.

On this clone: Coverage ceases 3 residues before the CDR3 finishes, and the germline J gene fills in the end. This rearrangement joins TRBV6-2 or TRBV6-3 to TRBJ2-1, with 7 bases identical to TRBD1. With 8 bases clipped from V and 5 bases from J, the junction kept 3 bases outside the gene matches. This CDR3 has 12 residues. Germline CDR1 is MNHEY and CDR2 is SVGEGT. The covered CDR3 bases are TGTGCCAGCCGGGACAGAAACAATGAG. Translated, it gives CASRDRNNE. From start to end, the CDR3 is CASRDRNNEQFF.